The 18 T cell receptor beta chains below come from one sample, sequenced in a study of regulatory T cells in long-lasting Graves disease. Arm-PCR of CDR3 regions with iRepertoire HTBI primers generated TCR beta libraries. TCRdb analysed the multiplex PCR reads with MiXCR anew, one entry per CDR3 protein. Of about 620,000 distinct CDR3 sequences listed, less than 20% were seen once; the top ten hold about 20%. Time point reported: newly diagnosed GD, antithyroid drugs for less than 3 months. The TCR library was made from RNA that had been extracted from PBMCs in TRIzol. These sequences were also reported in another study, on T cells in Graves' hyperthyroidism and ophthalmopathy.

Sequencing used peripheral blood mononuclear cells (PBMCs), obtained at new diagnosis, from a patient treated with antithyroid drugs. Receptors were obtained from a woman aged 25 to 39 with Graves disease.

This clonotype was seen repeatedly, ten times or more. CDR3: CASSESWEGEKAFF. The CDR3 region has the DNA TGTGCCAGCAGTGAAAGTTGGGAGGGCGAGAAGGCTTTCTTT. This chain uses TRBV6-1 with TRBJ1-1; D remains ambiguous. This CDR3 has 14 amino acids. Germline V gives CDR1 MNHNS, CDR2 SASEGT. V was pared by 2 bases and J by 11 bases, with 18 bases between.

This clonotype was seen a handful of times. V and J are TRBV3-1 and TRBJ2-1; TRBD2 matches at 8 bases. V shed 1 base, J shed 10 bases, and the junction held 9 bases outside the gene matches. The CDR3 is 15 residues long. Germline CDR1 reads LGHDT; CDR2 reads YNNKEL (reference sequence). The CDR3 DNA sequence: TGTGCCAGCAGCCAAGTTGGCGGGAGGAAAGAAGAGCAGTTCTTC. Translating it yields CASSQVGGRKEEQFF.

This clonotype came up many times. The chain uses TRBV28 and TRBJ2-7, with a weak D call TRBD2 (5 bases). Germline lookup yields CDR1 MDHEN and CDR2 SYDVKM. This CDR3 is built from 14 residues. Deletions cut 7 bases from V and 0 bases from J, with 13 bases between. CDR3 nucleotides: TGTGCCAGCACAAACGGAGGAAACTCCTACGAGCAGTACTTC. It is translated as CASTNGGNSYEQYF. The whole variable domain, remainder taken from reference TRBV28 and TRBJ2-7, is DVKVTQSSRYLVKRTGEKVFLECVQDMDHENMFWYRQDPGLGLRLIYFSYDVKMKEKGDIPEGYSVSREKKERFSLILESASTNQTSMYLCASTNGGNSYEQYFGPGTRLTVT.

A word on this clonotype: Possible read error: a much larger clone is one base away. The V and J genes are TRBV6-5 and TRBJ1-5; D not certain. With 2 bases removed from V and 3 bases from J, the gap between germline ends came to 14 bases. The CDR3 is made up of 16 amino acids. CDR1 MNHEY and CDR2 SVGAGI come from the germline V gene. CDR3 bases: TGTGCCAGCAGTTACCTAGTGGGTGACCCCAATCAGCCCCAGCATTTT. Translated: CASSYLVGDPNQPQHF.

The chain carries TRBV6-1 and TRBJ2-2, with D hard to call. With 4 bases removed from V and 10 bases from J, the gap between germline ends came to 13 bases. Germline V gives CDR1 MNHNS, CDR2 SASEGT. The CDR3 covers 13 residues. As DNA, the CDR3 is TGTGCCAGCAGTGCCCACGGTCTATCGGAGCTGTTTTTT. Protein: CASSAHGLSELFF.

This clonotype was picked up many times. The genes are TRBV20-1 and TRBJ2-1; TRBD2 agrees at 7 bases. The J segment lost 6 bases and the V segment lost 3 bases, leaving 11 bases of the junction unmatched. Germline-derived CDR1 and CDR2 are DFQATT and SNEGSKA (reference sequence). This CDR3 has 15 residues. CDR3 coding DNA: TGCAGTGCTAGCCCGCTTAGCGGGCGCATCAATGAGCAGTTCTTC. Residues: CSASPLSGRINEQFF.

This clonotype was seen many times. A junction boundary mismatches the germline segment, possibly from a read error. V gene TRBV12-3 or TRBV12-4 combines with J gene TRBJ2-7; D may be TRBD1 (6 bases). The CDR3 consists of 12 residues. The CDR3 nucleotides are TGTGCCAGCAGTCGCGACAGGTTAAAGCTATCGTTC. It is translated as CASSRDRLKLSF.

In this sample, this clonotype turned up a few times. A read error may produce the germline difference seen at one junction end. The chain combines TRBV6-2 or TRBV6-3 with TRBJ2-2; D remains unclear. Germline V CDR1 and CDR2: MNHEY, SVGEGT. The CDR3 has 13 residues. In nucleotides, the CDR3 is TGTGTCAGCACCCGAAAAAACGGCGGGGAGCTGTTTTTT. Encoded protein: CVSTRKNGGELFF.

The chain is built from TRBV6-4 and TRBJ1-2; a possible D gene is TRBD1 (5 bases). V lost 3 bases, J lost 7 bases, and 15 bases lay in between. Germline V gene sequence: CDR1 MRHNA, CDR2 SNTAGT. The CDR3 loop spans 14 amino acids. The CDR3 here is CASSELGGRGGYTF. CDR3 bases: TGTGCCAGCAGTGAGCTGGGGGGGAGAGGTGGCTACACCTTC.

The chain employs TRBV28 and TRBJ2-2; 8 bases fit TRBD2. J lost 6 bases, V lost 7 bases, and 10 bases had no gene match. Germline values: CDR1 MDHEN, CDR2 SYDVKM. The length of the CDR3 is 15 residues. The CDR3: CASTIGGEVPGELFF. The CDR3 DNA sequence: TGTGCCAGCACTATCGGGGGGGAGGTGCCCGGGGAGCTGTTTTTT.

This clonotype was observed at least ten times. CDR3 nucleotides: TGTGCCAGCAGTTCTTATATGACAGGGGTGAGCAATGAGCAGTTCTTC. Translation: CASSSYMTGVSNEQFF. This chain uses TRBV27 with TRBJ2-1; TRBD1 matches 8 bases. This CDR3 spans 16 amino acids. Germline V CDR1 and CDR2: MNHEY, SMNVEV (reference sequence). The J segment lost 6 bases and the V segment lost 4 bases, leaving 11 bases of the junction unmatched.

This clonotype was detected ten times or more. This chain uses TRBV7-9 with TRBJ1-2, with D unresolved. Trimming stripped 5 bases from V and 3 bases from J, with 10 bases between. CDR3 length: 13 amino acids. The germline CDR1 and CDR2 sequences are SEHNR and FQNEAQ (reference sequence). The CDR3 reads CASSHEFDYGYTF. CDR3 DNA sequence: TGTGCCAGCAGCCATGAGTTTGACTATGGCTACACCTTC.

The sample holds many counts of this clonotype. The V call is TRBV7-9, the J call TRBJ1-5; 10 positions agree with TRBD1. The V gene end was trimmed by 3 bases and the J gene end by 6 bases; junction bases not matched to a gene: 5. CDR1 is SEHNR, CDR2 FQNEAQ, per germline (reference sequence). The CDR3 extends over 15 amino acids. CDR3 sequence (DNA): TGTGCCAGCAGCTTTGGGACAGGGGTTTTTCAGCCCCAGCATTTT. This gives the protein CASSFGTGVFQPQHF.

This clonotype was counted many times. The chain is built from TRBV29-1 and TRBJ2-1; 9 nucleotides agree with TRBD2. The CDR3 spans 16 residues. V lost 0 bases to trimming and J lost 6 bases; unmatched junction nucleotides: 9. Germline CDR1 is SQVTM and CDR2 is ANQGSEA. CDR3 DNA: TGCAGCGTTGAAGATCGTGTTAGCGGGAGAGTCAATGAGCAGTTCTTC. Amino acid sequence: CSVEDRVSGRVNEQFF.

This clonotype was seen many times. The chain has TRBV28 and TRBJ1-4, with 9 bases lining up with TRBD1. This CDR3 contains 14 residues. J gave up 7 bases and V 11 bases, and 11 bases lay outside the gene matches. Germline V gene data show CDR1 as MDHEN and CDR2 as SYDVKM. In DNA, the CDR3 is TGTGCCGCGACGCGGGACAGGGAAAGTGAAAAACTGTTTTTT. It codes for CAATRDRESEKLFF.

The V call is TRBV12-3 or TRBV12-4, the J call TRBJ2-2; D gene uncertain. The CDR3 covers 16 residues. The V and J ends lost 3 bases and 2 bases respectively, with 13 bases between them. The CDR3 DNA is TGTGCCAGCAGTTTCGGGCAGTCGATAAACACCGGGGAGCTGTTTTTT. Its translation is CASSFGQSINTGELFF.

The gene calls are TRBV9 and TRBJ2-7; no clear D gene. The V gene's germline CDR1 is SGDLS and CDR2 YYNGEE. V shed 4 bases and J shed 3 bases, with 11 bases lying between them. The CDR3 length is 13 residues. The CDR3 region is CASSQLVGYEQYF. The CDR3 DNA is TGTGCCAGCAGCCAGCTTGTTGGCTACGAGCAGTACTTC.

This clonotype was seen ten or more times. The CDR3 region has the DNA TGTGCCAGCCAATCCGAGACACGTAATCAGCCCCAGCATTTT. This translates into CASQSETRNQPQHF. The chain recombines TRBV6-1 with TRBJ1-5; D is uncertain. CDR1 is MNHNS and CDR2 is SASEGT in the germline V gene. The CDR3 is made up of 14 amino acids. V dropped 8 bases and J dropped 4 bases, with 15 bases sitting between them.